The present TCR beta chain was sequenced within a study of blood T cell repertoires in COVID-19. CDR1 and CDR2 from the germline V gene are MDHEN and SYDVKM. CDR3 length: 15 residues. V lost 4 bases to trimming and J lost 0 bases; unmatched junction nucleotides: 2. Profiling relied on immunoSEQ multiplex PCR, and the TCRdb table lists in-frame clones only, not all of them. Here the sample spans a few hundred thousand clones, roughly 80% being singletons. The sample comprised peripheral blood. This TCR came from a human donor with acute or convalescent COVID-19. The donor label of this sample is uncertain. The V call is TRBV28, the J call TRBJ2-3, with 9 positions matching TRBD1. This CDR3 is CASSSGTGSTDTQYF. Here the CDR3 DNA reads TGTGCCAGCAGTTCCGGGACAGGGAGCACAGATACGCAGTATTTT. Full variable domain (rest looked up from reference TRBV28 and TRBJ2-3): DVKVTQSSRYLVKRTGEKVFLECVQDMDHENMFWYRQDPGLGLRLIYFSYDVKMKEKGDIPEGYSVSREKKERFSLILESASTNQTSMYLCASSSGTGSTDTQYFGPGTRLTVL.